This T cell receptor (beta chain) appears in the sequencing data of a study of response to subunit inactivated influenza vaccine. This CDR3 has 14 amino acids. V was clipped by 0 bases and J by 6 bases; unmatched bases: 3. Per germline, CDR1 SGHTA and CDR2 FQGNSA. TCRdb independently ran MiXCR on the RT-PCR reads; one entry per CDR3 protein. There are hundreds of thousands of distinct CDR3 sequences in the sample; roughly 8.2% occur only once, and approximately 13% lies in the top ten. This clonotype was seen at least ten times. The antigen is not known. Overall study results and limits: Only a handful of new T cells, the authors suggested, are recruited with each seasonal influenza vaccination.

This material consisted of PBMCs from blood, taken less than 30 months after vaccination. The J gene is TRBJ2-7, the V gene TRBV7-2, with 9 bases lining up with TRBD2. The sequence was collected from a man aged 45-69 years who received an inactivated influenza vaccine. CDR3 in DNA: TGTGCCAGCAGCTTAGCGGGACTAGCTCGCGAGCAGTACTTC. Translating it yields CASSLAGLAREQYF. Together with reference TRBV7-2 and TRBJ2-7, the CDR3 gives the full variable domain: GAGVSQSPSNKVTEKGKDVELRCDPISGHTALYWYRQSLGQGLEFLIYFQGNSAPDKSGLPSDRFSAERTGGSVSTLTIQRTQQEDSAVYLCASSLAGLAREQYFGPGTRLTVT.